This T cell receptor (beta chain) was recovered during a study of blood T cells in healthy people across ages. Trimming removed 10 bases at V and 4 bases at J, with 9 bases between. The CDR3 is made up of 12 amino acids. Per the germline V gene, CDR1 is SGHDT and CDR2 is YYEEEE. Study observations and caveats: Roughly linear declines in TCR beta diversity per million T cells occurred with age.

The table lists this clonotype with a few counts. What it binds is unknown. It was with a sample-barcoded 5' primer and a J-beta primer mix that a second PCR of about 6 to 12 cycles was run. TCRdb fed the 5' RACE reads into MiXCR, producing one record per CDR3 protein. The profile shows about 1,400,000 distinct CDR3 sequences, almost 60% of them singletons. The sequenced material came from blood. This chain links TRBV5-6 with TRBJ2-6; no clear D. This TCR derives from a man younger than 35 in good health. The CDR3 nucleotides read TGTGCCGGCTCTTCGGGGGCCAACGTCCTGACTTTC. Encoded protein: CAGSSGANVLTF.